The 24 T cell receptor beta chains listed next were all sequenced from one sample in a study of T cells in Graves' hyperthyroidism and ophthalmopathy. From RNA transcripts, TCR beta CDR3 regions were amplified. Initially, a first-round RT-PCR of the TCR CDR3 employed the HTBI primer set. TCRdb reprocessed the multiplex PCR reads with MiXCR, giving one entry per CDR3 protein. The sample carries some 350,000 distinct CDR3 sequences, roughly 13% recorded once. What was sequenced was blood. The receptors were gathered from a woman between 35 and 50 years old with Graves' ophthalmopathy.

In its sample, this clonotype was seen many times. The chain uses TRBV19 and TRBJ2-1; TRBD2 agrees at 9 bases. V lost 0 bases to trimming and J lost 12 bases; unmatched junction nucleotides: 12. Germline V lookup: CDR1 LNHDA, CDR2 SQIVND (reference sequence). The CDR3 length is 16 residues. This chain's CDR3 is CASSIDLTLEAGGQFF. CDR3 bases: TGTGCCAGTAGTATAGATCTGACCCTTGAAGCGGGGGGGCAGTTCTTC.

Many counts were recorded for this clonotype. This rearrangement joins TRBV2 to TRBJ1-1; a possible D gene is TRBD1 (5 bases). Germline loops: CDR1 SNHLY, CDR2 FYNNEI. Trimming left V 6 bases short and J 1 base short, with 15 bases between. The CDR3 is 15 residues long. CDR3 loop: CASSNLGTPNTEAFF. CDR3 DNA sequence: TGTGCCAGCAGCAATCTCGGGACTCCGAACACTGAAGCTTTCTTT.

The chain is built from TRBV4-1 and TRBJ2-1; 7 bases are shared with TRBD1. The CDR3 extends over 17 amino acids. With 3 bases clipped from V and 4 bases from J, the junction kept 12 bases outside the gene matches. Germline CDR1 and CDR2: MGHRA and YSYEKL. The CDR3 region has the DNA TGCGCCAGCAGCCAGGGGTCCACGGGACAGTTTTACAATGAGCAGTTCTTC. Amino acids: CASSQGSTGQFYNEQFF.

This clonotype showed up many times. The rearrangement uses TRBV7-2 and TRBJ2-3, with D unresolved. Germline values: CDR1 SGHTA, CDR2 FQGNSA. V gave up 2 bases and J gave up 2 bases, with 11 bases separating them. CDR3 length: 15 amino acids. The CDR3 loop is CASSLMGPLTDTQYF. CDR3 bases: TGTGCCAGCAGCTTAATGGGTCCCCTCACAGATACGCAGTATTTT.

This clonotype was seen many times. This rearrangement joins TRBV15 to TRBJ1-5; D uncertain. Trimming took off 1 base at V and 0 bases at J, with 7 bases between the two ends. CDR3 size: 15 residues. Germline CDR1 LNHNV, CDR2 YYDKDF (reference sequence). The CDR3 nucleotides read TGTGCCACCAGCAGAGCCGCCAATAGCAATCAGCCCCAGCATTTT. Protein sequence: CATSRAANSNQPQHF.

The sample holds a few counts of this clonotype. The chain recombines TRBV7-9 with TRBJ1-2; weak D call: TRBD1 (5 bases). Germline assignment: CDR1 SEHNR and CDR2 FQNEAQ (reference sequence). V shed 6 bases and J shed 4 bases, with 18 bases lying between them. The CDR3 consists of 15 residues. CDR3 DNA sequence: TGTGCCAGCAGGCCCCAGGGACTGCAGAGCTATGGCTACACCTTC. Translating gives CASRPQGLQSYGYTF.

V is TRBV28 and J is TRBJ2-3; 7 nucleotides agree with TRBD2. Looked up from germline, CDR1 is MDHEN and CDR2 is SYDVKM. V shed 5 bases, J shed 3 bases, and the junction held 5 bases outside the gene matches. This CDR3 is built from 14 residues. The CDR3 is CASSKAGTTDTQYF. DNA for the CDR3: TGTGCCAGCAGTAAAGCGGGAACAACAGATACGCAGTATTTT.

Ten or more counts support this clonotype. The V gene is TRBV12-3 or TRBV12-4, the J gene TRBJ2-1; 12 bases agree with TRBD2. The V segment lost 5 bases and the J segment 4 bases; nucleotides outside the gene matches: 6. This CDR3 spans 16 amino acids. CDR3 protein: CASSPSGRAQYNEQFF. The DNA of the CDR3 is TGTGCCAGCAGTCCTAGCGGGAGGGCCCAGTACAATGAGCAGTTCTTC.

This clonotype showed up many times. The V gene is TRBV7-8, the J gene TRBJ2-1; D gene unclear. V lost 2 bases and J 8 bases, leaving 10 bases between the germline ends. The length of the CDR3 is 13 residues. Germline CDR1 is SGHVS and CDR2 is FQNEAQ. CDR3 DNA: TGTGCCAGCAGCTTATTCTTAGGCGATGAGCAGTTCTTC. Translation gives CASSLFLGDEQFF.

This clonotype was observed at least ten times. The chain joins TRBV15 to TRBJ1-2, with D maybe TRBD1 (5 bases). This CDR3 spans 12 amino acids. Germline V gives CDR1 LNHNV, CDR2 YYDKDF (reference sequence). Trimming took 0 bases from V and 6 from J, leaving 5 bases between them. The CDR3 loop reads CATSRDRDGYTF. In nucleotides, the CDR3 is TGTGCCACCAGCAGAGACAGGGATGGCTACACCTTC.

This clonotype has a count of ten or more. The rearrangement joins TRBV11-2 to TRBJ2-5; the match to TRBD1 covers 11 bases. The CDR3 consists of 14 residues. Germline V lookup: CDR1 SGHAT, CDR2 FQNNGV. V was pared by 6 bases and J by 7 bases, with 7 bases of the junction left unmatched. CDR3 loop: CASSSGQGAWTQYF. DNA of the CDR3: TGTGCCAGCAGTTCCGGACAGGGGGCTTGGACCCAGTACTTC.

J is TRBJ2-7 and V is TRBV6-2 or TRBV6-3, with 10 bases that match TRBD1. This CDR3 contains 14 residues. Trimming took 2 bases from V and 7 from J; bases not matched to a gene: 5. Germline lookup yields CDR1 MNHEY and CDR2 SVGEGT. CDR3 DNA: TGTGCCAGCAGTTACACCGGGACAGGGGATGAGCAGTACTTC. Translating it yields CASSYTGTGDEQYF.

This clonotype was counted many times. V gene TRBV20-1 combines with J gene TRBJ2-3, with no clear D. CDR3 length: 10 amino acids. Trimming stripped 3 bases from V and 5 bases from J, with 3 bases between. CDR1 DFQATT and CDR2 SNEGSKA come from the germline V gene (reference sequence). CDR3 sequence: CSASVDTQYF. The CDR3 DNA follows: TGCAGTGCTAGTGTAGATACGCAGTATTTT.

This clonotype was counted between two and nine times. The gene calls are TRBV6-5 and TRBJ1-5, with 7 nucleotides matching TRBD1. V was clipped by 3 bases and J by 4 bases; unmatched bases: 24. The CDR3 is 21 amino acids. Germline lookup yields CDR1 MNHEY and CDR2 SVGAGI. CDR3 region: CASSYGQGGASTRNLNQPQHF. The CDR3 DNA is TGTGCCAGCAGTTATGGCCAGGGGGGCGCTTCAACTAGAAATCTTAATCAGCCCCAGCATTTT.

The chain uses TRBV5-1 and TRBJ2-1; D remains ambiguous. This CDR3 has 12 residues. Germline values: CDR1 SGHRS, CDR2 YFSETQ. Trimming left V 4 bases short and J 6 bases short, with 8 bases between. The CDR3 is CASSPDTNEQFF. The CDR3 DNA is TGCGCCAGCAGCCCCGACACCAATGAGCAGTTCTTC.

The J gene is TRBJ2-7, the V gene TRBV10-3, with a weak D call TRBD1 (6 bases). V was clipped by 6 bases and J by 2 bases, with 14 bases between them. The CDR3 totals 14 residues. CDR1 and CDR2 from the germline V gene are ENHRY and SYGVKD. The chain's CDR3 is CAISPGTPAYEQYF. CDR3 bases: TGTGCCATCAGCCCCGGGACACCGGCCTACGAGCAGTACTTC.

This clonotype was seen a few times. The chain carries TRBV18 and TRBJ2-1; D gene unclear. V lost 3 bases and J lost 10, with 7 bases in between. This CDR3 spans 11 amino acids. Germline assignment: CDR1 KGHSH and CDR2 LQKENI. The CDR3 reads CASSPDEEQFF. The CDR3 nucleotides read TGTGCCAGCTCACCGGACGAGGAGCAGTTCTTC.

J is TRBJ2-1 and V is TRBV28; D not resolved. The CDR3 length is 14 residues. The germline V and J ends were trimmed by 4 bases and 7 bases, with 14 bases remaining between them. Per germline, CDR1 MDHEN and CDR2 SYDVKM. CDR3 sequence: CASSSPSYQNEQFF. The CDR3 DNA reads TGTGCCAGCAGTTCCCCCAGCTATCAAAATGAGCAGTTCTTC.

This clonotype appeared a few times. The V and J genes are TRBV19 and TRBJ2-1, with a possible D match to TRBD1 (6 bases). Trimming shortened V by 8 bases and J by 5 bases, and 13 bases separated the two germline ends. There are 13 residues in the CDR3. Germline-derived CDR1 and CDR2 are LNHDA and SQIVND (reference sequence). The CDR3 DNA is TGTGCCAGTCGGTGGGGGCATAACAATGAGCAGTTCTTC. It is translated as CASRWGHNNEQFF.

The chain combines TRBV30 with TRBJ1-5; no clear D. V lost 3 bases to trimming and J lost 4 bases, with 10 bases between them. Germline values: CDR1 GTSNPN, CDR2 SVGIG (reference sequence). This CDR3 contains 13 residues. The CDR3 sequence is CAWSPTLNQPQHF. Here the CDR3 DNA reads TGTGCCTGGAGCCCCACCTTGAATCAGCCCCAGCATTTT.

The CDR3 protein is CASSSGRSYGYTF. As DNA, the CDR3 is TGTGCCAGCAGCAGTGGACGGTCTTATGGCTACACCTTC. This chain joins TRBV7-9 and TRBJ1-2; D ambiguous. Deletions cut 5 bases from V and 5 bases from J, with 12 bases between. CDR1 SEHNR and CDR2 FQNEAQ come from the germline V gene (reference sequence). The CDR3 runs 13 residues.

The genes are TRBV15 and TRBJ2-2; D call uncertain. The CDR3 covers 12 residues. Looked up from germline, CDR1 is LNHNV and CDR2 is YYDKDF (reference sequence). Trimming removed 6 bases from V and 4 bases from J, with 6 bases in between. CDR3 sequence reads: CATSQSTGELFF. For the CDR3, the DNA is TGTGCCACCAGTCAGAGCACCGGGGAGCTGTTTTTT.

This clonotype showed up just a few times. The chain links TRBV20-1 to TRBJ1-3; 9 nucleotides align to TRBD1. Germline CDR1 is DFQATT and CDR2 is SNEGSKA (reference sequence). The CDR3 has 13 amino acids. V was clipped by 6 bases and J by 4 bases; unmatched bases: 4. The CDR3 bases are TGCAGTGCACTACAGGGGGCCGGAAACACCATATATTTT. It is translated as CSALQGAGNTIYF.

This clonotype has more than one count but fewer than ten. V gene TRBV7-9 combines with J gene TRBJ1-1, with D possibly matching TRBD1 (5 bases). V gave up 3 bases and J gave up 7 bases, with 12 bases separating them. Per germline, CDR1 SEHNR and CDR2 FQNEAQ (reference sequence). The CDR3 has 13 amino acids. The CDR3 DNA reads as TGTGCCAGCAGCTTCCGGGGGACGGGTGAAGCTTTCTTT. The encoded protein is CASSFRGTGEAFF. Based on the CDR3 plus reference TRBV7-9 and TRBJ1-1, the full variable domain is DTGVSQNPRHKITKRGQNVTFRCDPISEHNRLYWYRQTLGQGPEFLTYFQNEAQLEKSRLLSDRFSAERPKGSFSTLEIQRTEQGDSAMYLCASSFRGTGEAFFGQGTRLTVV.